This passage covers 8 T cell receptor beta chains from one sample sequenced in a study of T-cell reconstitution after alpha-beta-depleted transplantation in children. This sample's TCRbeta library carried unique molecular identifier barcodes. TCRdb reprocessed the PCR reads via MiXCR and lists one record per CDR3 protein. The sample has around 71,000 distinct CDR3 sequences, 5.5% to 7.5% seen once. The source material was PBMCs from the stem cell graft donor, sampled from the stem cell graft. These receptors came from a human donor who donated a stem cell graft to a child with acute lymphoblastic leukemia.

This clonotype has a count of ten or more. The rearrangement uses TRBV12-3 or TRBV12-4 and TRBJ2-3; D remains unclear. CDR3 length: 11 amino acids. Trimming removed 6 bases from V and 2 bases from J, with 3 bases in between. CDR3 amino acids: CASRFTDTQYF. The CDR3 DNA is TGTGCCAGCAGATTCACAGATACGCAGTATTTT.

In this sample, this clonotype turned up a few times. This chain uses TRBV7-9 with TRBJ1-1; 7 bases map to TRBD1. The CDR3 is 14 amino acids. Germline V gives CDR1 SEHNR, CDR2 FQNEAQ (reference sequence). V was pared by 6 bases and J by 1 base, with 5 bases of the junction left unmatched. Written as DNA, the CDR3 is TGTGCCAGCAGGGAGGGGGCAGGGAACACTGAAGCTTTCTTT. Translating gives CASREGAGNTEAFF.

This clonotype occurred many times. The chain combines TRBV12-3 or TRBV12-4 with TRBJ2-7, with 14 bases fitting TRBD2. The CDR3 contains 14 residues. V was clipped by 6 bases and J by 6 bases; unmatched bases: 4. CDR3 DNA sequence: TGTGCCAGCAGCCTGGGACTAGCGGGAGCCGAGCAGTACTTC. The encoded protein is CASSLGLAGAEQYF.

This clonotype was seen at least ten times. The CDR3: CASSLTPSLFTEQFF. DNA of the CDR3: TGTGCCAGCAGCTTAACACCCTCCCTTTTTACTGAGCAGTTCTTC. The V call is TRBV7-3, the J call TRBJ2-1; D gene unclear. The CDR3 extends over 15 amino acids. Trimming removed 0 bases at V and 9 bases at J, with 15 bases between. The germline gives CDR1 SGHTA, CDR2 FQGTGA.

The CDR3 loop is CASSLWGTTNEKLFF. The CDR3 DNA is TGTGCCAGCAGCCTCTGGGGGACAACTAATGAAAAACTGTTTTTT. The chain uses TRBV7-2 and TRBJ1-4, with D perhaps matching TRBD1 (5 bases). The CDR3 sequence is 15 residues long. V lost 5 bases and J 0 bases, leaving 10 bases between the germline ends. Germline values: CDR1 SGHTA, CDR2 FQGNSA.

This clonotype has ten or more counts. The chain employs TRBV10-3 and TRBJ2-1; 11 bases match TRBD2. The V gene's germline CDR1 is ENHRY and CDR2 SYGVKD. The CDR3 contains 15 residues. After removal of 5 bases from V and 8 bases from J, the junction contained 8 bases not matched to a gene. Written as DNA, the CDR3 is TGTGCCATCAGTCGAACTAGCGGGAGTAACGATGAGCAGTTCTTC. Its protein is CAISRTSGSNDEQFF.

The gene calls are TRBV6-5 and TRBJ2-7; D may be TRBD1 or TRBD2 (5 bases each). In germline, CDR1 is MNHEY, CDR2 SVGAGI. The length of the CDR3 is 15 residues. V gave up 0 bases and J gave up 4 bases, with 13 bases separating them. The CDR3: CASSYSGTVQYEQYF. The CDR3 DNA reads as TGTGCCAGCAGTTACTCCGGGACGGTTCAGTACGAGCAGTACTTC.

This sequence joins TRBV24-1 and TRBJ1-5; D is ambiguous. The CDR3 consists of 16 residues. Between the trimmed V and J ends, which lost 3 bases and 2 bases, there was a span of 13 bases. Germline CDR1 reads KGHDR; CDR2 reads SFDVKD. CDR3 residues: CATSDRREGGNQPQHF. CDR3 nucleotides: TGTGCCACCAGTGATCGCAGAGAGGGTGGCAATCAGCCCCAGCATTTT.